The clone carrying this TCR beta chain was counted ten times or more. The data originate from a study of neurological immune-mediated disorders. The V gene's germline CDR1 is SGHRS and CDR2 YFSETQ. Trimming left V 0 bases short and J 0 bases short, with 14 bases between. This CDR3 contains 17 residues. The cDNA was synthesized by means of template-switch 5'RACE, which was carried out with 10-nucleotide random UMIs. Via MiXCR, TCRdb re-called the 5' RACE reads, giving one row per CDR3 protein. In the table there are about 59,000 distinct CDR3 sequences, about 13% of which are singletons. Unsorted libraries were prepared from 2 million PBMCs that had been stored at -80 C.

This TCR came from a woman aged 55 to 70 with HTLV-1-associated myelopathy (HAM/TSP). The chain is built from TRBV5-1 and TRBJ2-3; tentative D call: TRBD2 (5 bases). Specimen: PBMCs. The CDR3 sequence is CASSLAAQTTSTDTQYF. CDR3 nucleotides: TGCGCCAGCAGCTTGGCCGCTCAGACTACTAGCACAGATACGCAGTATTTT.